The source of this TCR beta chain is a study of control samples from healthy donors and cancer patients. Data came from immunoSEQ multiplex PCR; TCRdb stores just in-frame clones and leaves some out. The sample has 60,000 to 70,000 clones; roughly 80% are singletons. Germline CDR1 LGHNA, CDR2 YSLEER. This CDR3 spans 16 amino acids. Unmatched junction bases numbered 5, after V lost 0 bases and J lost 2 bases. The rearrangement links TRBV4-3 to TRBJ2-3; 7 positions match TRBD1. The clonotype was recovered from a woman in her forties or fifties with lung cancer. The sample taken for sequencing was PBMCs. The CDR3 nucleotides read TGCGCCAGCAGCCAAGAGGGGACAGAGCACACAGATACGCAGTATTTT. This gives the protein CASSQEGTEHTDTQYF.